The 19 T cell receptor beta chains below all came from one sample that was sequenced in a study of cytomegalovirus exposure and HLA in healthy donors. Researchers ran the PCR with 60 Vbeta and 13 Jbeta primers. Repertoires were generated with immunoSEQ multiplex PCR, while TCRdb's copy carries only in-frame clones and drops some. The repertoire holds around 80,000 clones, with approximately 69% as singletons. The sample was PBMCs. Source of these receptors: a man aged 40-50 years in good health and CMV-seropositive.

This clone was counted between two and nine times. The chain links TRBV30 to TRBJ1-2; 7 bases align to TRBD1. CDR3 length: 12 residues. Germline loops: CDR1 GTSNPN, CDR2 SVGIG (reference sequence). Germline trimming cut 8 bases from V and 5 bases from J; bases unmatched to any gene: 8. CDR3 amino acids: CAAATGTYGYTF. CDR3 sequence (DNA): TGTGCCGCCGCGACAGGGACTTATGGCTACACCTTC. The full variable domain, completed using reference TRBV30 and TRBJ1-2, is SQTIHQWPATLVQPVGSPLSLECTVEGTSNPNLYWYRQAAGRGLQLLFYSVGIGQISSEVPQNLSASRPQDRQFILSSKKLLLSDSGFYLCAAATGTYGYTFGSGTRLTVV.

The chain links TRBV5-8 to TRBJ1-3; TRBD1 aligns across 8 bases. Trimming took 4 bases from V and 1 from J; bases not matched to a gene: 4. The CDR3 is 15 amino acids. Germline V CDR1 and CDR2: SGHTS, YDEGEE. The CDR3 sequence is CASSGGQGSGNTIYF. CDR3 DNA sequence: TGTGCCAGCAGCGGAGGACAGGGTTCTGGAAACACCATATATTTT.

The chain carries TRBV4-1 and TRBJ2-7; TRBD1 matches at 7 bases. Germline CDR1 reads MGHRA; CDR2 reads YSYEKL. With V trimmed by 4 bases and J by 5 bases, 8 bases remained unmatched. The CDR3 is 14 amino acids. The CDR3 coding sequence is TGCGCCAGCAGCCTGTGGACAGGTTTAGACGAGCAGTACTTC. It is translated as CASSLWTGLDEQYF.

The chain uses TRBV2 and TRBJ2-2; D is unclear. V was pared by 8 bases and J by 6 bases, with 13 bases between. The CDR3 runs to 13 residues. Germline V gene lookup returns CDR1 SNHLY and CDR2 FYNNEI. The CDR3 sequence is CASRDGWAGELFF. The CDR3 DNA reads TGTGCCAGCCGAGACGGGTGGGCCGGGGAGCTGTTTTTT.

This clone appeared a few times. The chain recombines TRBV20-1 with TRBJ2-7; no clear D. The V and J ends lost 3 bases and 4 bases respectively, with 4 bases between them. Germline V gene lookup returns CDR1 DFQATT and CDR2 SNEGSKA (reference sequence). This CDR3 contains 10 residues. CDR3 region: CSASVYEQYF. The CDR3 DNA reads as TGCAGTGCTAGCGTGTACGAGCAGTACTTC.

J is TRBJ2-7 and V is TRBV6-5; maybe TRBD1 (6 bases). This CDR3 comprises 14 residues. CDR1 is MNHEY, CDR2 SVGAGI, per germline. V was cut by 11 bases and J by 0 bases, with 17 bases left in between. The CDR3 loop is CAACRAGASYEQYF. The CDR3 region has the DNA TGTGCCGCGTGTCGGGCAGGGGCCTCCTACGAGCAGTACTTC.

This clone was detected a few times. V is TRBV12-5 and J is TRBJ2-2; D gene ambiguous. Germline CDR1 LGHNT, CDR2 FRNRAP. Trimming removed 1 base from V and 7 bases from J, with 4 bases in between. This CDR3 region has 12 residues. The CDR3 is CASGLDNGELFF. CDR3 DNA: TGTGCTAGTGGTTTGGATAACGGGGAGCTGTTTTTT.

The gene calls are TRBV18 and TRBJ1-1; no clear D gene. The CDR3 runs to 13 residues. The germline V gene has CDR1 KGHSH and CDR2 LQKENI. Between the trimmed V and J ends, which lost 6 bases and 1 base, there was a span of 9 bases. The CDR3 DNA sequence: TGTGCCAGCTCCCAACAGTCGAACACTGAAGCTTTCTTT. It codes for CASSQQSNTEAFF.

The V gene is TRBV4-1, the J gene TRBJ2-1, with D maybe TRBD2 (5 bases). Germline CDR1 reads MGHRA; CDR2 reads YSYEKL. V dropped 0 bases and J dropped 5 bases, with 11 bases sitting between them. The CDR3 runs to 15 residues. The CDR3 DNA reads as TGCGCCAGCAGCCAAGAAATCGGGGTGCACAATGAGCAGTTCTTC. As protein: CASSQEIGVHNEQFF.

In the case of this clone: The junction differs from germline at one of its ends, possibly a read error. V is TRBV15 and J is TRBJ1-2; D perhaps matches TRBD1 (6 bases). Looked up from germline, CDR1 is LNHNV and CDR2 is YYDKDF (reference sequence). The CDR3 is 13 amino acids. The CDR3 bases are TGTACCACCAGCCCAACGACAGGCACGGGCTACACCTTC. It specifies CTTSPTTGTGYTF.

This clone was found a few times. This rearrangement joins TRBV27 to TRBJ2-7; possibly TRBD1 for D (6 bases). With 6 bases removed from V and 3 bases from J, the gap between germline ends came to 15 bases. The CDR3 sequence is 14 residues long. Per the germline V gene, CDR1 is MNHEY and CDR2 is SMNVEV (reference sequence). The CDR3 DNA sequence: TGTGCCAGCAGGATCAGGGGTCCTGACTACGAGCAGTACTTC. It yields the protein CASRIRGPDYEQYF.

This clone was seen only once. The V call is TRBV6-5, the J call TRBJ2-7, with TRBD1 identical over 10 bases. The CDR3 runs to 15 residues. Germline CDR1 reads MNHEY; CDR2 reads SVGAGI. With 6 bases clipped from V and 2 bases from J, the junction kept 7 bases outside the gene matches. The CDR3 spells CASSLPGQGAYEQYF. In DNA, the CDR3 is TGTGCCAGCAGCCTACCTGGACAGGGGGCCTACGAGCAGTACTTC.

Worth noting for this clone: At one boundary the junction diverges from the germline segment, which might be a read error. Other nucleotide sequences from this sample produce the same CDR3. This rearrangement joins TRBV29-1 to TRBJ1-4; D call uncertain. Germline V lookup: CDR1 SQVTM, CDR2 ANQGSEA. CDR3 size: 13 residues. CDR3 sequence reads: CSVEGPGREKLFF. CDR3 in DNA: TGCAGCGTTGAAGGCCCAGGTCGTGAAAAGCTGTTTTTT.

This chain links TRBV19 with TRBJ1-2; 9 bases align to TRBD1. The CDR3 length is 14 residues. The V gene's germline CDR1 is LNHDA and CDR2 SQIVND (reference sequence). With V trimmed by 9 bases and J by 8 bases, 13 bases remained unmatched. In DNA form, the CDR3 reads TGTGCCAGCCTGACCCGGGACAGGGCTGGGGGCTACACCTTC. This encodes CASLTRDRAGGYTF.

In its sample, this clone was seen once. V and J are TRBV9 and TRBJ2-3; the D gene is possibly TRBD2 (6 bases). The germline V gene has CDR1 SGDLS and CDR2 YYNGEE. Trimming shortened V by 2 bases and J by 0 bases, and 16 bases separated the two germline ends. This CDR3 is built from 17 residues. The CDR3 DNA follows: TGTGCCAGCAGCGTCCAGGCCAGCGGGTCTAGCACAGATACGCAGTATTTT. Translation: CASSVQASGSSTDTQYF.

This clone was counted only a few times. Other DNA sequences in this specimen translate into the identical CDR3. V gene TRBV28 combines with J gene TRBJ2-1; D is uncertain. V lost 7 bases and J lost 3, with 7 bases in between. The germline CDR1 and CDR2 sequences are MDHEN and SYDVKM. The CDR3 runs to 12 residues. CDR3 protein: CASTRYYNEQFF. The CDR3 DNA follows: TGTGCCAGCACGCGGTACTACAATGAGCAGTTCTTC.

V and J are TRBV9 and TRBJ2-5, with D perhaps TRBD1 (5 bases). The J call is in doubt because the DNA end fits TRBJ2-7 better. The CDR3 is 14 residues long. The V gene's germline CDR1 is SGDLS and CDR2 YYNGEE. CDR3 protein: CASSRAIGADEQYF. The CDR3, as DNA: TGTGCCAGCAGCCGGGCCATTGGGGCGGACGAGCAGTACTTC.

The chain links TRBV7-2 to TRBJ2-1, with 7 bases lining up with TRBD1. Germline assignment: CDR1 SGHTA and CDR2 FQGNSA. With V trimmed by 5 bases and J by 5 bases, 9 bases remained unmatched. The CDR3 is 15 amino acids. CDR3 residues: CASSLRTGTNNEQFF. The CDR3 DNA sequence: TGTGCCAGCAGCCTCCGGACAGGTACGAACAATGAGCAGTTCTTC. Full variable domain (missing parts from reference TRBV7-2 and TRBJ2-1): GAGVSQSPSNKVTEKGKDVELRCDPISGHTALYWYRQSLGQGLEFLIYFQGNSAPDKSGLPSDRFSAERTGGSVSTLTIQRTQQEDSAVYLCASSLRTGTNNEQFFGPGTRLTVL.

J is TRBJ1-4 and V is TRBV14, with 11 positions matching TRBD1. After removal of 3 bases from V and 5 bases from J, the junction contained 2 bases not matched to a gene. The germline gives CDR1 SGHDN, CDR2 FVKESK. The CDR3 length is 15 residues. This CDR3 reads CASSHWDRGNEKLFF. The CDR3 region has the DNA TGTGCCAGCAGCCACTGGGACAGGGGGAATGAAAAACTGTTTTTT.